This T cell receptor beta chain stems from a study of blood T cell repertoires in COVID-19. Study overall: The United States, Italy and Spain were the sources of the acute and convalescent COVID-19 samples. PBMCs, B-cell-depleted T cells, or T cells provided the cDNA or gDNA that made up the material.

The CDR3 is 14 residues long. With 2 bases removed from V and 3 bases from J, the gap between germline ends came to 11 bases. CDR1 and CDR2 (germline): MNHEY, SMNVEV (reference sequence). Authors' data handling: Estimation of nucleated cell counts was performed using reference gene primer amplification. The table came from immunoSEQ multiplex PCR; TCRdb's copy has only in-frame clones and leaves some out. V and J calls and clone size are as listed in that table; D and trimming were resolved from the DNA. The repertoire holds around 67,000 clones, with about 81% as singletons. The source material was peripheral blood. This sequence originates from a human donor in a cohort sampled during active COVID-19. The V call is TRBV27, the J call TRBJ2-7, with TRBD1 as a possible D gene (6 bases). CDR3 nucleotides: TGTGCCAGCAGTTTAACGGGCAGGGGCTACGAGCAGTACTTC. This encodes CASSLTGRGYEQYF.